This passage covers 22 T cell receptor beta chains from one sample sequenced in a study of T-cell memory formation after mild COVID-19. Each CDR3 protein gets one entry after TCRdb re-called the 5' RACE reads with MiXCR. This table holds about 390,000 distinct CDR3 sequences, approximately 21% found once. The sample was PBMCs or a T cell subset sorted from them (not recorded which). The receptor source for this set is an adult woman who had mild COVID-19 (a few samples of this study predate the infection). Cell type and time point are not known.

This clonotype came up a few times. This chain connects TRBV7-6 to TRBJ2-5, with D possibly matching TRBD1 (6 bases). V lost 5 bases and J lost 2, with 15 bases in between. The CDR3 runs to 15 residues. Germline lookup yields CDR1 SGHVS and CDR2 FNYEAQ. CDR3 in amino acids: CASSPGVGFQETQYF. In nucleotides, the CDR3 is TGTGCCAGCAGCCCAGGGGTGGGGTTTCAAGAGACCCAGTACTTC.

This rearrangement joins TRBV12-3 or TRBV12-4 to TRBJ1-1, with D tentatively TRBD1 (6 bases). V lost 7 bases to trimming and J lost 2 bases, with 14 bases between them. The CDR3 is 14 residues long. The CDR3 DNA reads TGTGCCAGCATCCCAGGACAGTTCAACACTGAAGCTTTCTTT. Protein: CASIPGQFNTEAFF.

DNA of the CDR3: TGTGCCAGCAGCTTAGACGGGAGGACGAACACCGGGGAGCTGTTTTTT. This codes for CASSLDGRTNTGELFF. The chain has TRBV11-3 and TRBJ2-2, with 7 bases identical to TRBD2. CDR1 and CDR2 (germline): SGHNT, YENEEA. The CDR3 runs to 16 residues. Trimming at V came to 0 bases and at J to 0 bases, leaving 1 base not matched to a gene.

The V and J genes are TRBV20-1 and TRBJ2-3, with D perhaps being TRBD1 or TRBD2 (6 bases each). Deletions cut 6 bases from V and 4 bases from J, with 17 bases between. The germline CDR1 and CDR2 sequences are DFQATT and SNEGSKA (reference sequence). This CDR3 has 14 amino acids. The CDR3 DNA reads as TGCAGTGCCAGACCGGGGGCGCGGGCAGATACGCAGTATTTT. Translated: CSARPGARADTQYF.

This chain joins TRBV9 and TRBJ2-5; a possible D gene is TRBD1 (5 bases). With 10 bases removed from V and 1 base from J, the gap between germline ends came to 20 bases. There are 15 residues in the CDR3. Germline V gives CDR1 SGDLS, CDR2 YYNGEE. The CDR3 is CAANRLGNPQETQYF. The CDR3 DNA reads as TGTGCCGCGAACAGGTTGGGGAACCCCCAAGAGACCCAGTACTTC.

V usage is TRBV29-1 and J usage is TRBJ2-2, with 10 nucleotides matching TRBD2. The V and J ends lost 4 bases and 2 bases, in that order; junction bases with no gene match: 4. CDR3 length: 15 amino acids. CDR1 and CDR2 from the germline V gene are SQVTM and ANQGSEA. The CDR3 loop reads CSVVGLADNTGELFF. CDR3 DNA: TGCAGCGTTGTCGGACTAGCGGACAACACCGGGGAGCTGTTTTTT.

The chain carries TRBV2 and TRBJ2-5; D may match TRBD1 or TRBD2 (5 bases each). Germline V CDR1 and CDR2: SNHLY, FYNNEI. CDR3 length: 14 amino acids. The V end lost 8 bases, the J end lost 2 bases, and 15 bases lay between the germline ends. In DNA form, the CDR3 reads TGTGCCAGCTATATACCGGGGCCACAAGAGACCCAGTACTTC. It translates to CASYIPGPQETQYF.

This chain links TRBV5-1 with TRBJ1-4, with a possible D match to TRBD1 (6 bases). CDR3 size: 16 residues. The V gene lost 0 bases and the J gene lost 3 bases, with 12 bases spanning the gap. From germline, CDR1 is SGHRS and CDR2 YFSETQ. In nucleotides, the CDR3 is TGCGCCAGCAGCTTGGCCACAGGGAGTCCTAATGAAAAACTGTTTTTT. Translating it yields CASSLATGSPNEKLFF.

This clonotype occurred a few times. This rearrangement joins TRBV9 to TRBJ2-7; 9 nucleotides align to TRBD2. There are 16 residues in the CDR3. V was pared by 0 bases and J by 4 bases, with 8 bases of the junction left unmatched. Germline CDR1 SGDLS, CDR2 YYNGEE. CDR3 DNA: TGTGCCAGCAGCGTAGATCCGGCTAGCGGGATGTACGAGCAGTACTTC. It translates to CASSVDPASGMYEQYF.

The chain uses TRBV5-4 and TRBJ1-1; D gene ambiguous. This CDR3 comprises 14 residues. Germline V gene lookup returns CDR1 SGHNT and CDR2 YYREEE (reference sequence). The V end lost 4 bases, the J end lost 1 base, and 11 bases lay between the germline ends. The CDR3 spells CASSPRGRNTEAFF. CDR3 nucleotides: TGTGCCAGCAGCCCCAGAGGGAGGAACACTGAAGCTTTCTTT.

J is TRBJ2-1 and V is TRBV18; D gene ambiguous. Germline V gene data show CDR1 as KGHSH and CDR2 as LQKENI. The CDR3 has 15 amino acids. The V gene lost 0 bases and the J gene lost 4 bases, with 10 bases spanning the gap. In DNA, the CDR3 is TGTGCCAGCTCACCACCAAGCGAGGTATACAATGAGCAGTTCTTC. It specifies CASSPPSEVYNEQFF.

The chain has TRBV20-1 and TRBJ2-5; the D gene could be TRBD1 or TRBD2 (5 bases each). The length of the CDR3 is 12 residues. Trimming stripped 6 bases from V and 5 bases from J, with 13 bases between. Per germline, CDR1 DFQATT and CDR2 SNEGSKA (reference sequence). CDR3 region: CSAAQGTETQYF. The CDR3 DNA reads TGCAGTGCGGCACAAGGGACGGAGACCCAGTACTTC.

The V and J genes are TRBV10-3 and TRBJ2-5, with 11 bases that match TRBD2. Germline CDR1 reads ENHRY; CDR2 reads SYGVKD. Trimming at V came to 4 bases and at J to 2 bases, leaving 6 bases not matched to a gene. The CDR3 consists of 16 residues. The DNA for the CDR3 is TGTGCCATCAGTGCCGCCGGGACTAGCGGACAAGAGACCCAGTACTTC. Protein sequence: CAISAAGTSGQETQYF.

This clonotype has a handful of counts. The rearrangement uses TRBV7-3 and TRBJ2-7; possible D gene TRBD2, 5 bases. CDR1 and CDR2 (germline): SGHTA, FQGTGA. The CDR3 length is 16 residues. V shed 5 bases and J shed 6 bases, with 23 bases lying between them. CDR3 nucleotides: TGTGCCAGCAGCCGCTGGGGTGGTAGCGCGCCCAGCGAGCAGTACTTC. Its translation is CASSRWGGSAPSEQYF.

The genes are TRBV7-9 and TRBJ2-1; 10 positions agree with TRBD1. The CDR3 contains 15 residues. Losses at the gene ends were 5 bases for V and 10 bases for J; bases not matched to a gene: 11. The germline CDR1 and CDR2 sequences are SEHNR and FQNEAQ (reference sequence). CDR3 amino acids: CASSEGQGYAAEQFF. The DNA for the CDR3 is TGTGCCAGCAGCGAGGGACAGGGGTACGCGGCGGAGCAGTTCTTC.

This clonotype showed up just a few times. This chain uses TRBV6-2 or TRBV6-3 with TRBJ2-7, with D possibly matching TRBD2 (6 bases). The CDR3 totals 15 residues. Germline-derived CDR1 and CDR2 are MNHEY and SVGEGT. V lost 6 bases and J 4 bases, leaving 19 bases between the germline ends. CDR3 sequence: CASRDTGVWDYEQYF. CDR3 in DNA: TGTGCCAGCAGAGATACGGGGGTGTGGGATTACGAGCAGTACTTC.

This clonotype was seen at least ten times. The rearrangement joins TRBV5-4 to TRBJ2-7; D remains ambiguous. Trimming stripped 0 bases from V and 3 bases from J, with 22 bases between. Germline V gives CDR1 SGHNT, CDR2 YYREEE (reference sequence). CDR3 length: 18 residues. The CDR3 region is CASSLAAKRSVALYEQYF. The CDR3 DNA reads TGTGCCAGCAGCTTGGCGGCGAAGAGGTCGGTGGCACTCTACGAGCAGTACTTC.

This clonotype was picked up a small number of times. The rearrangement uses TRBV30 and TRBJ1-1, with D possibly being TRBD1 (5 bases). This CDR3 is built from 14 residues. Trimming cost V 0 bases and J 0 bases, with 8 bases left between them. Germline lookup yields CDR1 GTSNPN and CDR2 SVGIG (reference sequence). Here the CDR3 DNA reads TGTGCCTGGAGTGTGGGGCAGGTGAACACTGAAGCTTTCTTT. This codes for CAWSVGQVNTEAFF.

The V gene is TRBV11-3, the J gene TRBJ1-3; 10 bases fit TRBD1. Germline assignment: CDR1 SGHNT and CDR2 YENEEA. V was pared by 7 bases and J by 1 base, with 4 bases of the junction left unmatched. The CDR3 loop spans 15 amino acids. In DNA form, the CDR3 reads TGTGCCAGCACTGCGGGACAGGGGTCTGGAAACACCATATATTTT. Translated: CASTAGQGSGNTIYF.

This clonotype has more than one count but fewer than ten. The J gene is TRBJ2-5, the V gene TRBV5-4, with D perhaps TRBD2 (6 bases). The CDR3 extends over 14 amino acids. V gave up 2 bases and J gave up 1 base, with 9 bases separating them. The V gene's germline CDR1 is SGHNT and CDR2 YYREEE (reference sequence). CDR3 sequence (DNA): TGTGCCAGCAGCTTTCGGAGGGCCCAAGAGACCCAGTACTTC. Its protein is CASSFRRAQETQYF.

This clonotype was picked up many times. The rearrangement uses TRBV4-1 and TRBJ2-1; no definite D call. The germline gives CDR1 MGHRA, CDR2 YSYEKL. The V gene lost 1 base and the J gene lost 4 bases, with 5 bases spanning the gap. This CDR3 is 13 amino acids long. The CDR3 spells CASSQGTYNEQFF. CDR3 in DNA: TGCGCCAGCAGCCAAGGGACGTACAATGAGCAGTTCTTC.

V gene TRBV6-1 combines with J gene TRBJ2-1, with no clear D. Trimming took off 9 bases at V and 5 bases at J, with 20 bases between the two ends. Germline-derived CDR1 and CDR2 are MNHNS and SASEGT. The CDR3 consists of 15 residues. Here the CDR3 DNA reads TGTGCCAGTGCCTTTGGGCAGGTCCAAGACAATGAGCAGTTCTTC. Amino acid sequence: CASAFGQVQDNEQFF.